The 17 T cell receptor beta chains below come from one sample, sequenced in a study of Graves' ophthalmopathy and Graves' hyperthyroidism. Amplification from RNA transcripts yielded the TCR beta CDR3 regions. HTBI primers served in a first-round RT-PCR, which a second-round multiplex PCR followed. Via MiXCR, TCRdb re-called the multiplex PCR reads, giving one row per CDR3 protein. The table records 300,000 to 500,000 distinct CDR3 sequences, 15% of them present only once. Material: peripheral blood. The receptors shown here come from a woman between 18 and 30 years old with stable Graves' hyperthyroidism.

This clonotype was counted between two and nine times. The J gene is TRBJ2-7, the V gene TRBV20-1; D might be TRBD1 or TRBD2, each matching 7 bases. Germline V gene data show CDR1 as DFQATT and CDR2 as SNEGSKA (reference sequence). Between the trimmed V and J ends, which lost 6 bases and 1 base, there was a span of 16 bases. The CDR3 spans 14 residues. CDR3 DNA sequence: TGCAGTGCCGGGGGGACAGTCCTATCCTACGAGCAGTACTTC. Translation: CSAGGTVLSYEQYF.

This clonotype occurred many times. J is TRBJ2-5 and V is TRBV7-2; TRBD1 matches 10 bases. CDR3 length: 16 amino acids. Per the germline V gene, CDR1 is SGHTA and CDR2 is FQGNSA. The ends lost 3 bases at V and 3 bases at J; junction bases unmatched: 7. Written as DNA, the CDR3 is TGTGCCAGCAGCTTCGGATTAGGGACAGGGGAAGAGACCCAGTACTTC. It is translated as CASSFGLGTGEETQYF.

The chain carries TRBV5-1 and TRBJ1-1, with D unresolved. Trimming cost V 0 bases and J 1 base, with 10 bases left between them. Germline CDR1 and CDR2: SGHRS and YFSETQ. CDR3 size: 15 residues. In DNA form, the CDR3 reads TGCGCCAGCAGCTTGGAGGATGTTGGGAACACTGAAGCTTTCTTT. This codes for CASSLEDVGNTEAFF.

This clonotype was seen at least ten times. The V gene is TRBV12-3 or TRBV12-4, the J gene TRBJ2-2, with 8 bases fitting TRBD2. V lost 5 bases and J lost 5; bases outside the gene matches: 7. This CDR3 spans 15 amino acids. The chain's CDR3 is CASSPRASGTGELFF. The CDR3 region has the DNA TGTGCCAGCAGTCCCAGGGCTAGCGGGACCGGGGAGCTGTTTTTT.

V and J are TRBV7-9 and TRBJ2-5; TRBD1 might be the D (5 bases). The germline V gene has CDR1 SEHNR and CDR2 FQNEAQ (reference sequence). The V and J ends lost 1 base and 4 bases respectively, with 13 bases between them. The CDR3 contains 15 residues. This CDR3 reads CASSLVGSGPETQYF. CDR3 sequence (DNA): TGTGCCAGCAGCTTAGTAGGGTCAGGGCCAGAGACCCAGTACTTC.

This clonotype was recorded at least ten times. The chain couples TRBV6-4 to TRBJ2-2; 11 nucleotides match TRBD2. Germline V lookup: CDR1 MRHNA, CDR2 SNTAGT. The CDR3 length is 17 residues. Trimming at V came to 4 bases and at J to 4 bases, leaving 8 bases not matched to a gene. CDR3: CASSAPLAGGSTGELFF. The CDR3 DNA sequence: TGTGCCAGCAGTGCTCCCCTAGCGGGGGGCTCCACCGGGGAGCTGTTTTTT.

This clonotype was observed at least ten times. V and J are TRBV12-3 or TRBV12-4 and TRBJ1-6, with 7 bases lining up with TRBD1. V shed 2 bases, J shed 9 bases, and the junction held 1 base outside the gene matches. The CDR3 has 13 amino acids. The CDR3 sequence: CASSLKGASPLHF. CDR3 sequence (DNA): TGTGCCAGCAGTTTAAAGGGGGCTTCACCCCTCCACTTT.

With regard to this clonotype: A much larger clone is a single base away; this may be a read error. The chain has TRBV25-1 and TRBJ1-1; tentatively, D is TRBD1 (5 bases). Germline CDR1 and CDR2: MGHDK and SYGVNS. The CDR3 length is 14 residues. This CDR3 is CASSEYGGNSEAFF. Written as DNA, the CDR3 is TGTGCCAGCAGTGAATACGGGGGGAACTCTGAAGCTTTCTTT.

Many counts were recorded for this clonotype. The chain combines TRBV7-8 with TRBJ1-1; 9 bases are shared with TRBD1. With 2 bases clipped from V and 1 base from J, the junction kept 8 bases outside the gene matches. CDR1 is SGHVS and CDR2 is FQNEAQ in the germline V gene. The CDR3 sequence is 17 residues long. Written as DNA, the CDR3 is TGTGCCAGCAGCTTAATACCACCGGGACAGGGGAACACTGAAGCTTTCTTT. Protein product: CASSLIPPGQGNTEAFF.

This clonotype was seen only a few times. The chain carries TRBV18 and TRBJ1-2, with TRBD1 identical over 7 bases. Germline assignment: CDR1 KGHSH and CDR2 LQKENI. CDR3 size: 15 residues. The J segment lost 2 bases and the V segment lost 3 bases, leaving 6 bases of the junction unmatched. This CDR3 reads CASSPLGQTNYGYTF. Here the CDR3 DNA reads TGTGCCAGCTCACCTTTGGGACAGACAAACTATGGCTACACCTTC.

For this clonotype: Relative to the germline gene, one junction end is altered; a read error may explain this. This rearrangement joins TRBV6-2 or TRBV6-3 to TRBJ2-6; the D call may be TRBD1 or TRBD2 (5 bases each). This CDR3 has 19 residues. Per the germline V gene, CDR1 is MNHEY and CDR2 is SVGEGT. The DNA for the CDR3 is TGTGCCAGCCAACTGATCCCCCCTGGACTGTTCTCTGGGGCCGACGTCCTGACGTTC. This sequence encodes CASQLIPPGLFSGADVLTF.

This clonotype was picked up many times. This chain joins TRBV29-1 and TRBJ2-7; D possibly corresponds to TRBD1 (6 bases). The germline gives CDR1 SQVTM, CDR2 ANQGSEA. CDR3 size: 13 residues. V lost 4 bases and J lost 5, with 15 bases in between. The CDR3 region has the DNA TGCAGCGTTGCGGGACAACTGACCCACGAGCAGTACTTC. Protein product: CSVAGQLTHEQYF.

There are many counts of this clonotype. This rearrangement joins TRBV6-1 to TRBJ2-5, with 7 positions matching TRBD2. The CDR3 consists of 14 residues. Trimming at V came to 6 bases and at J to 5 bases, leaving 9 bases not matched to a gene. CDR1 is MNHNS and CDR2 is SASEGT in the germline V gene. The CDR3 nucleotides are TGTGCCAGCAGGCGGGGGAGAGGAGCCGAGACCCAGTACTTC. It is translated as CASRRGRGAETQYF.

There are many counts of this clonotype. This rearrangement joins TRBV24-1 to TRBJ1-5; maybe TRBD1 (5 bases). The CDR3 spans 14 residues. Germline V lookup: CDR1 KGHDR, CDR2 SFDVKD. Trimming took 4 bases from V and 7 from J, leaving 13 bases between them. Here the CDR3 DNA reads TGTGCCACCAGTGAGGGGGTTAGTAACCAGCCCCAGCATTTT. Translation gives CATSEGVSNQPQHF.

This clonotype was seen ten or more times. This sequence joins TRBV15 and TRBJ1-6; D may be TRBD1 (6 bases). Trimming pared 0 bases from V and 10 bases from J, leaving 13 bases between. Germline V gene lookup returns CDR1 LNHNV and CDR2 YYDKDF (reference sequence). This CDR3 spans 15 amino acids. Here the CDR3 DNA reads TGTGCCACCAGCAGAGAACGACAGGATGGATCACCCCTCCACTTT. Amino acids: CATSRERQDGSPLHF.

This clonotype was observed many times. This sequence joins TRBV7-2 and TRBJ2-2; TRBD2 matches 13 bases. Germline V CDR1 and CDR2: SGHTA, FQGNSA. Trimming took 5 bases from V and 8 from J; bases not matched to a gene: 8. CDR3 length: 16 residues. In nucleotides, the CDR3 is TGTGCCAGCAGCGCCACACTAGCGGGGGGGCCTGGGGAGCTGTTTTTT. Translated: CASSATLAGGPGELFF.

A remark on this clonotype: Possible read error: a much larger clone is one base away. This chain joins TRBV5-1 and TRBJ2-7; D may correspond to TRBD1 or TRBD2 (5 bases each). This CDR3 has 16 amino acids. Trimming shortened V by 4 bases and J by 4 bases, and 21 bases separated the two germline ends. CDR1 and CDR2 (germline): SGHRS, YFSETQ. Here the CDR3 reads CASSQSYRFWGYEQYF. The DNA for the CDR3 is TGCGCCAGCAGCCAATCGTACAGGTTTTGGGGGTACGAGCAGTACTTC.